The T cell receptor beta chain under discussion was sequenced for a study of T cell changes during pregnancy in multiple sclerosis. Produced via immunoSEQ multiplex PCR; TCRdb's table is partial and in-frame only. The table lists fewer than 110,000 clones, roughly 90% of them singletons. CDR1 and CDR2 from the germline V gene are SEHNR and FQNEAQ (reference sequence). The CDR3 loop spans 15 amino acids. After removal of 5 bases from V and 4 bases from J, the junction contained 8 bases not matched to a gene. This TCR derives from a female donor in good health, enrolled as a control in a pregnancy study. The J gene is TRBJ2-3, the V gene TRBV7-9; 8 bases agree with TRBD1. The material was peripheral blood, obtained in the third trimester of pregnancy. DNA for the CDR3: TGTGCCAGCAGCCGAGGACAGGGCCAAGCAGATACGCAGTATTTT. Protein product: CASSRGQGQADTQYF.